This passage covers 14 T cell receptor beta chains from one sample sequenced in a study of control samples from healthy donors and cancer patients. The table came from immunoSEQ multiplex PCR; TCRdb's copy has only in-frame clones and leaves some out. The repertoire has 100,000 to 150,000 clones, more than 85% of them found once; the top ten carry roughly 9.4%. The sample taken for sequencing was blood. The origin of the receptors is a man aged 18 to 35 in good health.

This sequence joins TRBV4-2 and TRBJ1-1; 8 nucleotides align to TRBD1. The CDR3 covers 16 residues. The V gene's germline CDR1 is LGHNA and CDR2 YNFKEQ. With 5 bases clipped from V and 4 bases from J, the junction kept 12 bases outside the gene matches. CDR3 DNA sequence: TGTGCCAGCAGCTTAAGGACAGGACAGGGTAGCACTGAAGCTTTCTTT. This sequence encodes CASSLRTGQGSTEAFF.

The rearrangement joins TRBV11-2 to TRBJ1-6; no clear D. Trimming stripped 4 bases from V and 6 bases from J, with 4 bases between. The CDR3 length is 12 residues. CDR1 is SGHAT, CDR2 FQNNGV, per germline. The CDR3 loop reads CASSSSNSPLHF. The DNA of the CDR3 is TGTGCCAGCAGCTCTTCTAATTCACCCCTCCACTTT.

This clone occurred once. The gene calls are TRBV7-3 and TRBJ2-6; TRBD2 is a possible D gene (7 bases). The CDR3 is made up of 17 amino acids. The germline CDR1 and CDR2 sequences are SGHTA and FQGTGA. Trimming left V 1 base short and J 2 bases short, with 12 bases between. The CDR3 DNA sequence: TGTGCCAGCAGCTTAAGCGGGGGCCTACCTGGGGCCAACGTCCTGACTTTC. Translated, it gives CASSLSGGLPGANVLTF. Full variable domain (rest looked up from reference TRBV7-3 and TRBJ2-6): GAGVSQTPSNKVTEKGKYVELRCDPISGHTALYWYRQSLGQGPEFLIYFQGTGAADDSGLPNDRFFAVRPEGSVSTLKIQRTERGDSAVYLCASSLSGGLPGANVLTFGAGSRLTVL.

The CDR3 DNA is TGTGCCACCAGCAGAGACAGGTTAGAACAAACTGAAGCTTTCTTT. This translates into CATSRDRLEQTEAFF. V is TRBV15 and J is TRBJ1-1; the D is unclear. The CDR3 extends over 15 amino acids. The germline CDR1 and CDR2 sequences are LNHNV and YYDKDF (reference sequence). The V and J ends lost 0 bases and 5 bases respectively, with 13 bases between them.

In nucleotides, the CDR3 is TGTGCCGGGGCAGTAGGGTCCTACGAGCAGTACTTC. As protein: CAGAVGSYEQYF. The rearrangement uses TRBV2 and TRBJ2-7; possibly TRBD1 for D (5 bases). The CDR3 runs 12 residues. Trimming pared 11 bases from V and 1 base from J, leaving 12 bases between. The V gene's germline CDR1 is SNHLY and CDR2 FYNNEI. The full variable domain, in which reference TRBV2 and TRBJ2-7 provide the parts outside the CDR3, is EPEVTQTPSHQVTQMGQEVILRCVPISNHLYFYWYRQILGQKVEFLVSFYNNEISEKSEIFDDQFSVERPDGSNFTLKIRSTKLEDSAMYFCAGAVGSYEQYFGPGTRLTVT.

V usage is TRBV5-1 and J usage is TRBJ1-1; possibly TRBD1 for D (5 bases). Trimming shortened V by 1 base and J by 4 bases, and 8 bases separated the two germline ends. In germline, CDR1 is SGHRS, CDR2 YFSETQ. CDR3 length: 13 residues. This CDR3 is CASSLSGATEAFF. Written as DNA, the CDR3 is TGCGCCAGCAGCTTGTCCGGGGCCACTGAAGCTTTCTTT.

The chain carries TRBV5-1 and TRBJ2-7; 9 nucleotides align to TRBD1. V was clipped by 2 bases and J by 3 bases; unmatched bases: 6. Germline values: CDR1 SGHRS, CDR2 YFSETQ. This CDR3 contains 15 residues. CDR3 in DNA: TGCGCCAGCAGCTTCAAGACAGGGGGGCTCTACGAGCAGTACTTC. It encodes CASSFKTGGLYEQYF.

The chain couples TRBV5-5 to TRBJ2-3; 7 bases match TRBD1. V lost 4 bases, J lost 5 bases, and 7 bases stayed unmatched. Germline V lookup: CDR1 SGHKS, CDR2 YYEKEE (reference sequence). The CDR3 is 14 residues long. The CDR3 region is CASSPRQGIDTQYF. CDR3 nucleotide sequence: TGTGCCAGCAGCCCCAGACAGGGTATAGATACGCAGTATTTT. Combining the CDR3 with reference TRBV5-5 and TRBJ2-3 gives the whole variable domain DAGVTQSPTHLIKTRGQQVTLRCSPISGHKSVSWYQQVLGQGPQFIFQYYEKEERGRGNFPDRFSARQFPNYSSELNVNALLLGDSALYLCASSPRQGIDTQYFGPGTRLTVL.

The chain employs TRBV13 and TRBJ1-1; the match to TRBD1 covers 8 bases. The CDR3 sequence is 14 residues long. The V and J ends lost 5 bases and 4 bases, in that order; junction bases with no gene match: 6. In germline, CDR1 is PRHDT, CDR2 FYEKMQ (reference sequence). The CDR3 reads CASSRDRGSTEAFF. DNA of the CDR3: TGTGCCAGCAGCAGAGACAGGGGAAGCACTGAAGCTTTCTTT.

The V gene is TRBV6-4, the J gene TRBJ2-3; 9 bases fit TRBD2. Germline V CDR1 and CDR2: MRHNA, SNTAGT. The CDR3 spans 14 residues. With 4 bases clipped from V and 4 bases from J, the junction kept 3 bases outside the gene matches. This chain's CDR3 is CASSAAGGSDTQYF. For the CDR3, the DNA is TGTGCCAGCAGTGCCGCGGGGGGGTCAGATACGCAGTATTTT.

The rearrangement uses TRBV9 and TRBJ2-7, with D perhaps TRBD2 (6 bases). Germline assignment: CDR1 SGDLS and CDR2 YYNGEE. This CDR3 has 16 amino acids. Trimming left V 0 bases short and J 4 bases short, with 17 bases between. The CDR3 DNA sequence: TGTGCCAGCAGCGTAGGTGGGTTGTCGGGGGTATACGAGCAGTACTTC. Protein: CASSVGGLSGVYEQYF.

The rearrangement links TRBV12-3 or TRBV12-4 to TRBJ1-2; D is uncertain. The CDR3 has 13 residues. Trimming pared 2 bases from V and 4 bases from J, leaving 8 bases between. CDR3 sequence reads: CASSLQASYGYTF. In nucleotides, the CDR3 is TGTGCCAGCAGTTTACAGGCTTCCTATGGCTACACCTTC.

The chain employs TRBV6-5 and TRBJ2-5; tentatively, D is TRBD2 (7 bases). The germline CDR1 and CDR2 sequences are MNHEY and SVGAGI. This CDR3 spans 15 amino acids. The V end lost 6 bases, the J end lost 5 bases, and 19 bases lay between the germline ends. CDR3 in amino acids: CASRDIQQGGETQYF. The CDR3 coding sequence is TGTGCCAGCAGGGACATTCAACAGGGAGGGGAGACCCAGTACTTC.

The chain employs TRBV21-1 and TRBJ2-5; TRBD1, the table's D call, was not compared with the DNA. TRBV21-1 is flagged as a pseudogene. This CDR3 comprises 14 residues. CDR3 sequence reads: CASSAPGHEETQYF. In DNA, the CDR3 is TGTGCCAGCAGCGCACCGGGACATGAAGAGACCCAGTACTTC.